The 12 T cell receptor beta chains in this list originate from one sample, sequenced in a study of read filtering for tumor transcriptome and immune sequencing. From roughly 0.4 ug of RNA, a library with molecular barcoded alpha/delta and beta/gamma adaptors was made. TCRdb re-called the reads through MiXCR, storing one row per CDR3 protein. The sample lists approximately 23,000 distinct CDR3 sequences; 20% to 25% were seen once. The sequencing sample was made of a population of CD138-negative cells sorted from bone marrow. All receptors derive from a donor at least 40 years old with multiple myeloma.

This clonotype was seen repeatedly, ten times or more. The chain uses TRBV6-2 or TRBV6-3 and TRBJ2-1, with D perhaps TRBD2 (6 bases). The V gene lost 2 bases and the J gene lost 6 bases, with 14 bases spanning the gap. This CDR3 has 15 residues. Germline values: CDR1 MNHEY, CDR2 SVGEGT. CDR3 amino acids: CASSYPGLGVNEQFF. CDR3 bases: TGTGCCAGCAGTTACCCGGGACTCGGCGTCAATGAGCAGTTCTTC.

This clonotype showed up many times. V is TRBV20-1 and J is TRBJ2-1; D is perhaps TRBD2 (7 bases). CDR1 and CDR2 from the germline V gene are DFQATT and SNEGSKA (reference sequence). The CDR3 is 15 amino acids. V was trimmed by 6 bases and J by 2 bases, leaving 17 bases between them. The chain's CDR3 is CSAPPAGATYNEQFF. In DNA form, the CDR3 reads TGCAGTGCCCCGCCTGCGGGGGCTACCTACAATGAGCAGTTCTTC.

This clonotype was seen only a few times. This chain connects TRBV11-1 to TRBJ2-1, with a weak D call TRBD2 (5 bases). CDR1 and CDR2 from the germline V gene are SGHAT and FQDESV (reference sequence). V was clipped by 5 bases and J by 2 bases, with 10 bases between them. There are 14 residues in the CDR3. CDR3 sequence (DNA): TGTGCCAGCAGCCCCTCGGAGGCCTACAATGAGCAGTTCTTC. As protein: CASSPSEAYNEQFF.

V usage is TRBV28 and J usage is TRBJ2-1, with D maybe TRBD2 (6 bases). Trimming shortened V by 7 bases and J by 9 bases, and 22 bases separated the two germline ends. Germline assignment: CDR1 MDHEN and CDR2 SYDVKM. The CDR3 totals 15 residues. CDR3 protein: CASNPSPGGWSEQFF. CDR3 bases: TGTGCCAGCAATCCAAGCCCTGGAGGGTGGAGTGAGCAGTTCTTC.

This clonotype was recorded many times. The V and J genes are TRBV11-2 and TRBJ1-1; D is unclear. Trimming shortened V by 1 base and J by 1 base, and 7 bases separated the two germline ends. Germline V lookup: CDR1 SGHAT, CDR2 FQNNGV. The CDR3 runs to 14 residues. CDR3 nucleotides: TGTGCCAGCAGCTTAGTCCCAGGGAACACTGAAGCTTTCTTT. It specifies CASSLVPGNTEAFF.

This clonotype has at least ten counts. The V gene is TRBV28, the J gene TRBJ1-1, with 7 bases that match TRBD1. The trim removed 6 bases at V and 0 bases at J, leaving 13 bases unmatched. Germline V gives CDR1 MDHEN, CDR2 SYDVKM. The CDR3 totals 17 residues. CDR3 region: CASRTYRDSRLNTEAFF. The CDR3 DNA reads as TGTGCCAGCAGAACCTACCGGGACAGCAGGTTGAACACTGAAGCTTTCTTT.

This clonotype was seen a single time. The junction departs from germline at one end; a sequencing error may be responsible. The chain has TRBV5-1 and TRBJ2-5; TRBD2 agrees at 7 bases. The CDR3 is 15 amino acids. Per the germline V gene, CDR1 is SGHRS and CDR2 is YFSETQ. CDR3 bases: TGCGCCAGCAGCAAGGGACTGGCGGGAGACGAGACCCAGCACTTC. Its translation: CASSKGLAGDETQHF.

This clonotype showed up just a few times. Being one base from a much bigger clone, this may be a read error. Because the CDR3 is missing its conserved closing phenylalanine or tryptophan, this is likely a read error. The chain links TRBV20-1 to TRBJ2-5; D tentatively reads TRBD1 or TRBD2 (5 bases each). The CDR3 is 16 residues long. V was pared by 5 bases and J by 4 bases, with 23 bases between. CDR1 is DFQATT, CDR2 SNEGSKA, per germline (reference sequence). The DNA for the CDR3 is TGCAGTGCTCTTACCATCCCGGGACCTGGAGTAGAGACCCAGTACCTC. Translated, it gives CSALTIPGPGVETQYL.

This clonotype was counted at least ten times. Here the CDR3 reads CAWKVAGGANVLTF. The CDR3 DNA reads TGTGCCTGGAAGGTCGCAGGTGGGGCCAACGTCCTGACTTTC. This chain connects TRBV30 to TRBJ2-6; D is ambiguous. This CDR3 region has 14 residues. Per the germline V gene, CDR1 is GTSNPN and CDR2 is SVGIG (reference sequence). V was cut by 4 bases and J by 3 bases, with 10 bases left in between.

This clonotype was recorded many times. The chain joins TRBV11-2 to TRBJ2-2; TRBD2 aligns across 7 bases. The CDR3 is made up of 15 amino acids. Germline loops: CDR1 SGHAT, CDR2 FQNNGV. With 3 bases clipped from V and 6 bases from J, the junction kept 7 bases outside the gene matches. The CDR3 spells CASSLWREWSGELFF. The CDR3 region has the DNA TGTGCCAGCAGCTTGTGGCGGGAGTGGTCCGGGGAGCTGTTTTTT.

This clonotype was picked up many times. The chain couples TRBV20-1 to TRBJ2-7; TRBD2 matches 8 bases. CDR3 length equals 16 residues. Germline V lookup: CDR1 DFQATT, CDR2 SNEGSKA (reference sequence). J was trimmed by 0 bases and V by 5 bases; bases with no gene match: 12. The CDR3 coding sequence is TGCAGTGCTGATGGACTAGCCGCCCTGAGCTCCTACGAGCAGTACTTC. The encoded protein is CSADGLAALSSYEQYF.

This clonotype was observed many times. The genes are TRBV5-1 and TRBJ2-5, with 10 nucleotides matching TRBD2. The length of the CDR3 is 16 residues. The germline CDR1 and CDR2 sequences are SGHRS and YFSETQ. Germline trimming cut 5 bases from V and 0 bases from J; bases unmatched to any gene: 7. The DNA of the CDR3 is TGCGCCAGCAGTAAGCGGGAGGGATCTTACCAAGAGACCCAGTACTTC. Translated: CASSKREGSYQETQYF.